These T cell receptor beta chains were read from a single sample in a study of T cells in Graves' hyperthyroidism and ophthalmopathy. Each CDR3 protein gets one entry after TCRdb re-called the multiplex PCR reads with MiXCR. The table includes under 400,000 distinct CDR3 sequences, 11% to 15% detected once. The specimen sequenced was blood. All receptors derive from a woman aged 60-75 years with Graves' hyperthyroidism. The CDR3 runs from the conserved cysteine through the conserved F or W. Each record gives: V gene, J gene, D gene, clone size, CDR3 protein, CDR3 DNA. D genes are given only for firm matches. Part of the rows lack a size; the others show once, few, many or a class for expanded clones.

v_call: TRBV20-1; j_call: TRBJ1-5; d_call: NA; clone_size: few; cdr3_aa: CSALSLARPQHF; cdr3_nt: TGCAGTGCTTTAAGCCTAGCCCGGCCCCAGCATTTT
v_call: TRBV6-5; j_call: TRBJ1-1; d_call: TRBD1; clone_size: few; cdr3_aa: CASSYSIAPTGAVTEAFF; cdr3_nt: TGTGCCAGCAGTTACTCGATTGCCCCAACAGGGGCGGTCACTGAAGCTTTCTTT
v_call: TRBV24-1; j_call: TRBJ2-3; d_call: NA; clone_size: many; cdr3_aa: CATSEGGPGTDTQYF; cdr3_nt: TGTGCCACCAGTGAGGGGGGACCTGGAACAGATACGCAGTATTTT
v_call: TRBV3-1; j_call: TRBJ1-1; d_call: NA; clone_size: many; cdr3_aa: CASSPLVAGTEAFF; cdr3_nt: TGTGCCAGCAGCCCCCTCGTCGCTGGCACTGAAGCTTTCTTT
v_call: TRBV18; j_call: TRBJ1-1; d_call: NA; clone_size: NA; cdr3_aa: CASSPLGSSYEAFF; cdr3_nt: TGTGCCAGCTCACCACTGGGCAGTTCCTATGAAGCTTTCTTT
v_call: TRBV20-1; j_call: TRBJ2-7; d_call: TRBD2; clone_size: many; cdr3_aa: CSARRGSGRYEQYF; cdr3_nt: TGCAGTGCTAGAAGGGGTAGCGGGCGTTACGAGCAGTACTTC
v_call: TRBV18; j_call: TRBJ2-7; d_call: NA; clone_size: NA; cdr3_aa: CASSPPGTSGNEQYF; cdr3_nt: TGTGCCAGCTCACCACCAGGGACATCTGGAAACGAGCAGTACTTC
v_call: TRBV6-1; j_call: TRBJ2-2; d_call: NA; clone_size: few; cdr3_aa: CASIGEAGELFF; cdr3_nt: TGTGCCAGCATTGGGGAGGCCGGGGAGCTGTTTTTT
v_call: TRBV9; j_call: TRBJ2-1; d_call: NA; clone_size: NA; cdr3_aa: CASSSRWGNNEQFF; cdr3_nt: TGTGCCAGCAGCTCCCGGTGGGGAAACAATGAGCAGTTCTTC
v_call: TRBV6-1; j_call: TRBJ2-3; d_call: TRBD2; clone_size: many; cdr3_aa: CASSYLSSGTASTDTQYF; cdr3_nt: TGTGCCAGCAGTTACTTGTCTAGCGGGACGGCGAGCACAGATACGCAGTATTTT
v_call: TRBV7-8; j_call: TRBJ1-1; d_call: TRBD1; clone_size: many; cdr3_aa: CASSLANAGGGQSTEAFF; cdr3_nt: TGTGCCAGCAGCTTAGCCAACGCGGGAGGGGGCCAGAGCACTGAAGCTTTCTTT
v_call: TRBV4-1; j_call: TRBJ1-2; d_call: NA; clone_size: NA; cdr3_aa: CASSHPGRTEYGYTF; cdr3_nt: TGCGCCAGCAGCCACCCCGGTAGGACAGAATATGGCTACACCTTC
v_call: TRBV10-3; j_call: TRBJ2-5; d_call: TRBD2; clone_size: many; cdr3_aa: CATATSGEGETQYF; cdr3_nt: TGTGCCACAGCGACTAGCGGGGAAGGGGAGACCCAGTACTTC
v_call: TRBV6-1; j_call: TRBJ1-1; d_call: NA; clone_size: many; cdr3_aa: CASSRPRNTEAFF; cdr3_nt: TGTGCCAGCAGCCGCCCCCGGAACACTGAAGCTTTCTTT
v_call: TRBV7-9; j_call: TRBJ2-3; d_call: TRBD2; clone_size: NA; cdr3_aa: CASSPAGGRDTQYF; cdr3_nt: TGTGCCAGCAGCCCAGCGGGAGGAAGAGATACGCAGTATTTT
v_call: TRBV18; j_call: TRBJ2-7; d_call: TRBD1; clone_size: many; cdr3_aa: CASSPPGQGPYEQYF; cdr3_nt: TGTGCCAGCTCACCACCGGGACAGGGTCCGTACGAGCAGTACTTC
v_call: TRBV7-9; j_call: TRBJ2-1; d_call: NA; clone_size: many; cdr3_aa: CASSLVAEDEQFF; cdr3_nt: TGTGCCAGCAGCTTAGTCGCTGAGGATGAGCAGTTCTTC
v_call: TRBV11-2; j_call: TRBJ1-1; d_call: NA; clone_size: many; cdr3_aa: CASSQTLNTEAFF; cdr3_nt: TGTGCCAGCAGCCAGACTTTGAACACTGAAGCTTTCTTT
v_call: TRBV12-3/TRBV12-4; j_call: TRBJ2-7; d_call: NA; clone_size: many; cdr3_aa: CASSLRAAYEQYF; cdr3_nt: TGTGCCAGCAGTTTACGGGCGGCATACGAGCAGTACTTC
v_call: TRBV20-1; j_call: TRBJ1-1; d_call: NA; clone_size: NA; cdr3_aa: CSAQGPTEAFF; cdr3_nt: TGCAGTGCTCAAGGGCCGACTGAAGCTTTCTTT
v_call: TRBV24-1; j_call: TRBJ2-7; d_call: NA; clone_size: many; cdr3_aa: CATSDWRGSGEQYF; cdr3_nt: TGTGCCACCAGTGATTGGAGGGGTTCAGGCGAGCAGTACTTC
v_call: TRBV10-1; j_call: TRBJ1-1; d_call: NA; clone_size: NA; cdr3_aa: CASSSNREGTEAFF; cdr3_nt: TGCGCCAGCAGTTCCAACAGGGAGGGCACTGAAGCTTTCTTT
v_call: TRBV24-1; j_call: TRBJ2-7; d_call: TRBD2; clone_size: many; cdr3_aa: CATHFGTSPVEQYF; cdr3_nt: TGTGCCACCCATTTCGGGACTAGCCCGGTCGAGCAGTACTTC
v_call: TRBV5-1; j_call: TRBJ2-3; d_call: TRBD2; clone_size: many; cdr3_aa: CASRETSGRVGDTQYF; cdr3_nt: TGCGCCAGCAGGGAGACTAGCGGGAGGGTCGGAGATACGCAGTATTTT
v_call: TRBV7-9; j_call: TRBJ2-3; d_call: NA; clone_size: NA; cdr3_aa: CASSLVLTTDTQYF; cdr3_nt: TGTGCCAGCAGCTTAGTCTTGACTACAGATACGCAGTATTTT
v_call: TRBV30; j_call: TRBJ2-7; d_call: TRBD2; clone_size: many; cdr3_aa: CAYTGTSGPQQYF; cdr3_nt: TGTGCCTATACGGGGACTAGCGGGCCACAGCAGTACTTC
v_call: TRBV27; j_call: TRBJ2-4; d_call: NA; clone_size: many; cdr3_aa: CASSPRATADRNIQYF; cdr3_nt: TGTGCCAGCAGTCCACGGGCGACGGCGGATCGGAACATTCAGTACTTC
v_call: TRBV10-3; j_call: TRBJ1-4; d_call: NA; clone_size: NA; cdr3_aa: CAISESALQKNEKLFF; cdr3_nt: TGTGCCATCAGTGAGTCGGCTTTACAGAAAAATGAAAAACTGTTTTTT
v_call: TRBV11-2; j_call: TRBJ2-5; d_call: TRBD1; clone_size: few; cdr3_aa: CATRGGQGAETQYF; cdr3_nt: TGTGCCACCCGGGGGGGACAGGGGGCAGAGACCCAGTACTTC
v_call: TRBV20-1; j_call: TRBJ2-2; d_call: NA; clone_size: many; cdr3_aa: CSARAKNTGELFF; cdr3_nt: TGCAGTGCTAGAGCCAAAAACACCGGGGAGCTGTTTTTT
v_call: TRBV20-1; j_call: TRBJ2-3; d_call: TRBD1; clone_size: many; cdr3_aa: CSAPPRTGGADTQYF; cdr3_nt: TGCAGTGCTCCCCCGCGGACAGGGGGCGCAGATACGCAGTATTTT
v_call: TRBV29-1; j_call: TRBJ1-5; d_call: TRBD1; clone_size: many; cdr3_aa: CSVVTGVGNQPQHF; cdr3_nt: TGCAGCGTCGTCACAGGGGTTGGCAATCAGCCCCAGCATTTT
v_call: TRBV6-5; j_call: TRBJ1-6; d_call: NA; clone_size: many; cdr3_aa: CASSYLGELTNSPLHF; cdr3_nt: TGTGCCAGCAGTTACCTGGGAGAGCTAACGAATTCACCCCTCCACTTT
v_call: TRBV2; j_call: TRBJ2-7; d_call: TRBD2; clone_size: many; cdr3_aa: CASSELAGGGEQYF; cdr3_nt: TGTGCCAGCAGTGAACTAGCGGGAGGTGGCGAGCAGTACTTC
v_call: TRBV12-3/TRBV12-4; j_call: TRBJ1-5; d_call: NA; clone_size: many; cdr3_aa: CASSLDREPQHF; cdr3_nt: TGTGCCAGCAGCCTGGACCGTGAGCCCCAGCATTTT
v_call: TRBV29-1; j_call: TRBJ2-7; d_call: NA; clone_size: NA; cdr3_aa: CSVEGDRNSYEQYF; cdr3_nt: TGCAGCGTGGAGGGGGACCGAAACTCCTACGAGCAGTACTTC
v_call: TRBV5-1; j_call: TRBJ2-3; d_call: TRBD2; clone_size: many; cdr3_aa: CASSSGRDGTDTQYF; cdr3_nt: TGCGCCAGCAGTAGCGGGAGGGACGGCACAGATACGCAGTATTTT
v_call: TRBV29-1; j_call: TRBJ2-3; d_call: NA; clone_size: many; cdr3_aa: CSVSLARTTDTQYF; cdr3_nt: TGCAGCGTTTCTCTAGCGAGAACCACAGATACGCAGTATTTT
v_call: TRBV19; j_call: TRBJ1-5; d_call: NA; clone_size: few; cdr3_aa: CASLPGPGNQPQHF; cdr3_nt: TGTGCCTCACTCCCCGGACCTGGAAATCAGCCCCAGCATTTT
v_call: TRBV12-3/TRBV12-4; j_call: TRBJ1-3; d_call: NA; clone_size: NA; cdr3_aa: CASSPTGLGSGNTIYF; cdr3_nt: TGTGCCAGCAGCCCCACAGGTCTAGGCTCTGGAAACACCATATATTTT